This TCR beta chain was found in a study of identical twins. Germline CDR1 reads LNHDA; CDR2 reads SQIVND (reference sequence). The CDR3 has 16 residues. V lost 4 bases and J 3 bases, leaving 16 bases between the germline ends. Using its own MiXCR run on the 5' RACE reads, TCRdb lists one record per CDR3 protein. The sample gives about 530,000 distinct CDR3 sequences, around 15% of which show up once; 0.44% is in the top ten. Notes on the study in general: Fewer insertions were carried by abundant cord blood beta clonotypes, but none was seen in memory repertoires. The models gave estimates that fell short of the out-of-frame TCR alpha sharing seen in monozygotic twins.

This clonotype was counted a single time. What it binds is unknown. Another study also made use of these data, one on yellow fever vaccine responses in identical twins.

The TCR originated in a woman aged 18-30 years in good health. The chain is built from TRBV19 and TRBJ1-5, with D possibly TRBD1 on 6 matching bases. The source material was CD4+ T cells sorted from blood. This chain's CDR3 is CASSNQGSRINQPQHF. CDR3 nucleotide sequence: TGTGCCAGTAGTAATCAGGGGTCGCGTATCAATCAGCCCCAGCATTTT.